These 25 T cell receptor beta chains originate from one sample sequenced in a study of T cells in women clearing cervical HPV infection. The table came from immunoSEQ multiplex PCR; TCRdb's copy has only in-frame clones and leaves some out. The sample features 25,000 to 30,000 clones, with 15% to 20% in its top ten. Material: blood buffy coat. These receptors all stem from a woman aged 18 to 75 with a cervical HPV16 infection that either progressed to CIN3+ or cleared (not recorded which).

A note on this clone: The read is 3 residues too short to cover the CDR3 end, so that end is filled in from the germline J gene. The J gene is TRBJ1-1, the V gene TRBV5-5; no definite D call. CDR1 and CDR2 (germline): SGHKS, YYEKEE (reference sequence). The V gene lost 0 bases and the J gene lost 2 bases, with 5 bases spanning the gap. CDR3 length equals 13 residues. The CDR3 protein is CASSLALNTEAFF. The DNA read from the CDR3 is TGTGCCAGCAGCTTGGCCTTAAACACTGAA. The variable domain in full, completed from reference TRBV5-5 and TRBJ1-1, reads DAGVTQSPTHLIKTRGQQVTLRCSPISGHKSVSWYQQVLGQGPQFIFQYYEKEERGRGNFPDRFSARQFPNYSSELNVNALLLGDSALYLCASSLALNTEAFFGQGTRLTVV.

Comment on this clone: Sequencing ends 3 residues short of the CDR3 end; the germline J gene provides the rest. The chain carries TRBV30 and TRBJ2-2; D may be TRBD1 (5 bases). The CDR3 contains 14 residues. From germline, CDR1 is GTSNPN and CDR2 SVGIG (reference sequence). The CDR3 DNA, read in part, is TGTGCCTGGAGTGTAGGGAACAGGAATTCACCG. Translation gives CAWSVGNRNSP. The entire CDR3 sequence reads CAWSVGNRNSPLFF.

On this clone: The sequenced fragment ends 3 residues before the CDR3 boundary, so the rest is inferred from the germline J gene. The chain is built from TRBV11-2 and TRBJ2-7; 10 nucleotides align to TRBD1. This CDR3 comprises 15 residues. The germline CDR1 and CDR2 sequences are SGHAT and FQNNGV. Trimming took 1 base from V and 4 from J; bases not matched to a gene: 4. The CDR3 sequence is CASSLGGTGEYEQYF. CDR3 bases read: TGTGCCAGCAGCTTAGGTGGGACAGGGGAGTACGAG.

Regarding this clone: The read finishes 3 residues shy of the CDR3 end, and the germline J gene is used to complete it. This sequence joins TRBV7-9 and TRBJ1-2; tentatively, D is TRBD1 (5 bases). This CDR3 spans 14 amino acids. The germline gives CDR1 SEHNR, CDR2 FQNEAQ (reference sequence). The CDR3 region is CASSPPSGDYDYTF. The CDR3 bases that were read are TGTGCCAGCAGCCCGCCTAGCGGGGACTACGAC.

On this clone itself: Read sequence stops 3 residues before the CDR3 end, and the germline J gene provides the missing end. This chain uses TRBV20-1 with TRBJ2-1, with D tentatively TRBD1 (5 bases). The germline CDR1 and CDR2 sequences are DFQATT and SNEGSKA (reference sequence). Between the trimmed V and J ends, which lost 0 bases and 7 bases, there was a span of 16 bases. This CDR3 is built from 15 residues. The CDR3 spells CSARDLGQGSNEQFF. CDR3 DNA, as far as it was read: TGCAGTGCTAGAGATCTTGGCCAGGGATCGAATGAG.

Comments on this clone: The read terminates 3 residues before the CDR3 end, so the remaining end is supplied by the germline J gene. The gene calls are TRBV2 and TRBJ1-1; 11 nucleotides align to TRBD1. Germline CDR1 reads SNHLY; CDR2 reads FYNNEI. The CDR3 sequence is 18 residues long. Incomplete CDR3 DNA: TGTGCCAGCAGGACTTGGCCTGCGGAGGACAGGGGGCACGACGGA. This gives the protein CASRTWPAEDRGHDG. The CDR3 as a whole reads CASRTWPAEDRGHDGAFF.

Regarding this clone: The sequence runs out 3 residues before the end of the CDR3; the remainder is reconstructed from the germline J gene. The chain uses TRBV7-3 and TRBJ2-5; tentative D call: TRBD1 (6 bases). Trimming pared 1 base from V and 5 bases from J, leaving 8 bases between. Germline CDR1 is SGHTA and CDR2 is FQGTGA. This CDR3 has 13 amino acids. Partial CDR3 DNA: TGTGCCAGCAGCTTAAGAAGGGGGGAGACC. Translating it yields CASSLRRGET. The full CDR3 protein reads CASSLRRGETQYF. Based on the CDR3 plus reference TRBV7-3 and TRBJ2-5, the full variable domain is GAGVSQTPSNKVTEKGKYVELRCDPISGHTALYWYRQSLGQGPEFLIYFQGTGAADDSGLPNDRFFAVRPEGSVSTLKIQRTERGDSAVYLCASSLRRGETQYFGPGTRLLVL.

Of note for this clone: The read terminates 3 residues ahead of where the CDR3 ends, so the germline J gene completes it. The rearrangement joins TRBV30 to TRBJ2-3; D remains ambiguous. The CDR3 loop spans 12 amino acids. Germline loops: CDR1 GTSNPN, CDR2 SVGIG (reference sequence). CDR3: CAWSILGETQYF. Incomplete CDR3 DNA: TGTGCCTGGAGCATCCTAGGTGAGACG. The full variable domain, in which reference TRBV30 and TRBJ2-3 provide the parts outside the CDR3, is SQTIHQWPATLVQPVGSPLSLECTVEGTSNPNLYWYRQAAGRGLQLLFYSVGIGQISSEVPQNLSASRPQDRQFILSSKKLLLSDSGFYLCAWSILGETQYFGPGTRLTVL.

About this clone itself: Sequencing ends 3 residues short of the CDR3 end; the germline J gene provides the rest. The chain carries TRBV30 and TRBJ2-3, with no clear D. The CDR3 sequence is 13 residues long. Trimming pared 0 bases from V and 0 bases from J, leaving 4 bases between. Per germline, CDR1 GTSNPN and CDR2 SVGIG (reference sequence). The CDR3 sequence is CAWSVSSTDTQYF. The CDR3 bases that were read are TGTGCCTGGAGTGTCTCTAGCACAGATACG.

The CDR3 loop reads CASSEVGATSPLHF. The CDR3 bases that were read are TGTGCCAGCAGTGAGGTAGGGGCTACTTCACCC. The chain uses TRBV2 and TRBJ1-6, with TRBD1 as a possible D gene (5 bases). Read data end 3 residues before the CDR3 end; the end is taken from the germline J gene. The CDR3 has 14 residues. Germline values: CDR1 SNHLY, CDR2 FYNNEI. Trimming pared 3 bases from V and 9 bases from J, leaving 12 bases between.

Notes on this clone: Read coverage stops 3 residues before the CDR3 terminus; the germline J gene supplies the remainder. The gene calls are TRBV6-2 or TRBV6-3 and TRBJ1-4; 9 bases fit TRBD1. CDR3 length: 12 residues. The germline gives CDR1 MNHEY, CDR2 SVGEGT. CDR3 loop: CASSLPTGGLFF. The sequenced CDR3 bases are TGTGCCAGCAGTTTACCGACAGGGGGA.

Notes on this clone: Coverage ceases 3 residues before the CDR3 finishes, and the germline J gene fills in the end. V and J are TRBV20-1 and TRBJ1-2, with TRBD1 as a possible D gene (5 bases). Germline CDR1 is DFQATT and CDR2 is SNEGSKA (reference sequence). The CDR3 consists of 15 residues. CDR3 sequence: CSARPRATANGGYTF. Incomplete CDR3 DNA: TGCAGTGCTAGACCCCGGGCGACAGCGAATGGGGGC.

In regard to this clone: Read data end 3 residues before the CDR3 end; the end is taken from the germline J gene. This sample includes further DNA sequences coding for the same CDR3. The rearrangement uses TRBV20-1 and TRBJ1-2; 7 bases fit TRBD1. This CDR3 comprises 12 residues. Unmatched junction bases numbered 4, after V lost 5 bases and J lost 4 bases. CDR1 and CDR2 from the germline V gene are DFQATT and SNEGSKA (reference sequence). CDR3 bases read: TGCAGTGCTCAGACAGGGCCCTATGGC. Amino acid sequence: CSAQTGPYG. The full CDR3 protein is CSAQTGPYGYTF.

CDR3 DNA (partial): TGCAGTGCTAGCGCCTCGACTCAAGAGACC. Translating it yields CSASASTQET. The full CDR3 protein is CSASASTQETQYF. The genes are TRBV20-1 and TRBJ2-5; no firm D call. The read falls 3 residues short of the CDR3 end, and the missing part is taken from the germline J gene. V gave up 3 bases and J gave up 2 bases, with 10 bases separating them. Germline V CDR1 and CDR2: DFQATT, SNEGSKA (reference sequence). The CDR3 extends over 13 amino acids.

The CDR3 DNA, read in part, is TGCAGTGCTAGAGATTCTGGGACAGCTAGCAATCAGCCC. Residues: CSARDSGTASNQP. The complete CDR3 reads CSARDSGTASNQPQHF. The chain uses TRBV20-1 and TRBJ1-5; 7 nucleotides line up with TRBD1. The read ends 3 residues early relative to the CDR3; the germline J gene fills the gap. The trim removed 0 bases at V and 0 bases at J, leaving 5 bases unmatched. CDR3 length equals 16 residues. Germline loops: CDR1 DFQATT, CDR2 SNEGSKA (reference sequence).

As regards this clone: Coverage ceases 3 residues before the CDR3 finishes, and the germline J gene fills in the end. This chain links TRBV20-1 with TRBJ2-3; 10 bases map to TRBD1. Germline V gene lookup returns CDR1 DFQATT and CDR2 SNEGSKA (reference sequence). This CDR3 has 13 amino acids. The CDR3 reads CSAGDRGNQPQYF. The part of the CDR3 DNA that was read is TGCAGTGCTGGGGACAGGGGCAATCAGCCG.

As for this clone: The CDR3 end lies 3 residues beyond the end of the read and is filled in from the germline J gene. This rearrangement joins TRBV11-3 to TRBJ2-5; D gene ambiguous. There are 13 residues in the CDR3. Germline CDR1 and CDR2: SGHNT and YENEEA. The V end was cut by 5 bases, the J end by 2 bases, with 9 bases between. CDR3 sequence: CASSRSRQETQYF. The part of the CDR3 DNA that was read is TGTGCCAGCAGCCGAAGTCGGCAAGAGACC. Using reference TRBV11-3 and TRBJ2-5 for the parts outside the CDR3, the full variable domain is EAGVVQSPRYKIIEKKQPVAFWCNPISGHNTLYWYLQNLGQGPELLIRYENEEAVDDSQLPKDRFSAERLKGVDSTLKIQPAELGDSAVYLCASSRSRQETQYFGPGTRLLVL.

With respect to this clone: The read finishes 3 residues shy of the CDR3 end, and the germline J gene is used to complete it. The chain uses TRBV5-1 and TRBJ1-1, with 8 bases lining up with TRBD1. Unmatched junction bases numbered 9, after V lost 7 bases and J lost 4 bases. Germline V gene data show CDR1 as SGHRS and CDR2 as YFSETQ. The CDR3 runs 14 residues. The CDR3 region is CASLPTGGVTEAFF. The sequenced CDR3 bases are TGCGCCAGCCTTCCTACAGGGGGAGTCACTGAA.

CDR3 sequence reads: CASSPPPRAKETQYF. The covered CDR3 bases are TGTGCCAGCAGCCCGCCCCCGCGGGCCAAAGAGACG. The chain joins TRBV7-2 to TRBJ2-3; a weak D match, TRBD2 (5 bases). The read terminates 3 residues ahead of where the CDR3 ends, so the germline J gene completes it. CDR1 is SGHTA and CDR2 is FQGNSA in the germline V gene. This CDR3 region has 15 residues.

Note on this clone: With the read ending 3 residues before the CDR3 end, the germline J gene is used to fill in that end. This rearrangement joins TRBV11-2 to TRBJ1-1; D perhaps matches TRBD1 (5 bases). The CDR3 contains 14 residues. V was cut by 1 base and J by 4 bases, with 10 bases left in between. The germline gives CDR1 SGHAT, CDR2 FQNNGV. The DNA read from the CDR3 is TGTGCCAGCAGCTTAGCGGGACTTATCACTGAA. Protein sequence: CASSLAGLITE. The complete CDR3 reads CASSLAGLITEAFF.

About this clone: Read data end 3 residues before the CDR3 end; the end is taken from the germline J gene. The chain couples TRBV5-1 to TRBJ2-1, with 12 bases identical to TRBD2. Germline CDR1 is SGHRS and CDR2 is YFSETQ. The J segment lost 3 bases and the V segment lost 3 bases, leaving 1 base of the junction unmatched. This CDR3 has 15 amino acids. Partial CDR3 DNA: TGCGCCAGCAGCTCACTAGCGGGAGGCTACAATGAG. This encodes CASSSLAGGYNE. The entire CDR3 reads CASSSLAGGYNEQFF.

A remark on this clone: The read comes to an end 3 residues before the CDR3 does, leaving the germline J gene to fill in the end. The genes are TRBV20-1 and TRBJ2-3; 9 bases line up with TRBD1. CDR1 is DFQATT and CDR2 is SNEGSKA in the germline V gene (reference sequence). J gave up 4 bases and V 0 bases, and 5 bases lay outside the gene matches. This CDR3 comprises 15 residues. CDR3 residues: CSARDRRTGADTQYF. The CDR3 bases that were read are TGCAGTGCTAGAGATCGTAGGACAGGGGCAGATACG.

The CDR3: CASSRTGGQQPQYF. CDR3 bases read: TGTGCCAGCAGCCGTACAGGGGGCCAGCAGCCG. The chain is built from TRBV7-9 and TRBJ2-3, with 9 bases matching TRBD1. Read sequence stops 3 residues before the CDR3 end, and the germline J gene provides the missing end. In germline, CDR1 is SEHNR, CDR2 FQNEAQ (reference sequence). CDR3 length: 14 residues.

As concerns this clone: The read halts 3 residues ahead of the CDR3 end, with the missing end drawn from the germline J gene. The rearrangement links TRBV2 to TRBJ2-1, with 8 bases lining up with TRBD1. After removal of 3 bases from V and 4 bases from J, the junction contained 2 bases not matched to a gene. The germline CDR1 and CDR2 sequences are SNHLY and FYNNEI. This CDR3 region has 14 residues. The CDR3 reads CASSEYRGYNEQFF. The DNA read from the CDR3 is TGTGCCAGCAGTGAGTACAGGGGGTACAATGAG.

Notes on this clone: Read sequence stops 3 residues before the CDR3 end, and the germline J gene provides the missing end. The rearrangement uses TRBV12-3 or TRBV12-4 and TRBJ2-3; the D is unclear. This CDR3 comprises 13 residues. Trimming stripped 3 bases from V and 7 bases from J, with 11 bases between. Partial CDR3 DNA: TGTGCCAGCAGTTTGACATCAAGAAATACG. It specifies CASSLTSRNT. The full CDR3 protein is CASSLTSRNTQYF.